This is a list of T cell receptor beta chains from one sample in a study of shared clonotypes between healthy human individuals. The protocol was immunoSEQ multiplex PCR, while the TCRdb copy is restricted to in-frame clones and leaves out a portion. The sample lists some 1.4 million clones, over 95% occurring once. Sequencing input: naive CD4+ T cells sorted from blood. These receptors came from a man aged 25-45 years in good health. Each CDR3 is given with its conserved first and last residue. D genes are given only for firm matches. The size entry is marked missing in some rows and otherwise reads once, few, many or a size class.

j_gene	v_gene	abundance	d_gene	CDR3aa	CDR3nt
TRBJ1-3	TRBV5-1	.	TRBD1	CASSLGQGATGNTIYF	TGCGCCAGCAGCTTGGGACAGGGGGCAACTGGAAACACCATATATTTT
TRBJ2-3	TRBV19	.	.	CASRNRPDTDTQYF	TGTGCCAGTAGGAACAGGCCAGACACAGATACGCAGTATTTT
TRBJ2-5	TRBV11-1	.	.	CASSLKETQYF	TGTGCCAGCAGCCTGAAGGAGACCCAGTACTTC
TRBJ1-4	TRBV5-1	.	.	CASSSRPGGYEKLFF	TGCGCCAGCAGCTCAAGACCAGGAGGATATGAAAAACTGTTTTTT
TRBJ2-3	TRBV5-1	.	TRBD1	CASSVGTATSTDTQYF	TGCGCCAGCAGCGTAGGGACAGCTACTAGCACAGATACGCAGTATTTT
TRBJ2-1	TRBV6-1	.	.	CASSNDRYNEQFF	TGTGCCAGCAGTAACGACAGGTACAATGAGCAGTTCTTC
TRBJ1-1	TRBV5-6	.	.	CASSLNRVRYTEAFF	TGTGCCAGCAGCTTGAACAGGGTACGTTACACTGAAGCTTTCTTT
TRBJ2-1	TRBV2	.	.	CASSGHLGDEQFF	TGTGCCAGCAGCGGACACCTTGGGGATGAGCAGTTCTTC
TRBJ2-7	TRBV19	.	TRBD2	CASSDPAGSSYEQYF	TGTGCCAGTAGTGACCCAGCGGGGAGCTCCTACGAGCAGTACTTC
TRBJ2-1	TRBV18	.	.	CASSPREDEQFF	TGTGCCAGCTCACCACGGGAGGATGAGCAGTTCTTC
TRBJ2-1	TRBV7-9	.	TRBD1	CASSLEGAGGLFHEQFF	TGTGCCAGCAGCTTAGAGGGGGCAGGGGGCCTCTTCCATGAGCAGTTCTTC
TRBJ2-7	TRBV6-5	.	.	CASSYGSTYEQYF	TGTGCCAGCAGTTACGGCAGCACCTACGAGCAGTACTTC
TRBJ2-7	TRBV5-4	.	.	CASSSGLRSYEQYF	TGTGCCAGCAGCTCAGGACTTCGCAGCTACGAGCAGTACTTC
TRBJ1-2	TRBV4-1	.	.	CASSQEGRIGIHYGYTF	TGCGCCAGCAGCCAAGAGGGCAGGATTGGGATTCACTATGGCTACACCTTC
TRBJ2-7	TRBV7-6	.	.	CASSLSDFLNYEQYF	TGTGCCAGCAGCTTGTCAGACTTCCTAAACTACGAGCAGTACTTC
TRBJ2-1	TRBV7-8	once	TRBD1	CASSLLGTGLYNEQFF	TGTGCCAGCAGCTTATTGGGGACAGGGCTGTACAATGAGCAGTTCTTC
TRBJ1-5	TRBV21-1	.	.	CAINLERLQPQHF	TGTGCCATCAACCTAGAGAGGCTGCAGCCCCAGCATTTT
TRBJ1-2	TRBV5-1	.	.	CASSLDPGTNYGYTF	TGCGCCAGCAGCTTGGATCCGGGAACTAACTATGGCTACACCTTC
TRBJ2-3	TRBV5-6	.	.	CASSLGDTQYF	TGTGCCAGCAGCTTAGGGGATACGCAGTATTTT
TRBJ1-5	TRBV19	.	TRBD1	CASTHKQGAFSNQPQHF	TGTGCCAGTACTCACAAACAGGGGGCTTTTAGCAATCAGCCCCAGCATTTT
TRBJ1-4	TRBV29-1	.	.	CSAKGYREGEKLFF	TGCAGCGCCAAGGGCTACAGGGAAGGTGAAAAACTGTTTTTT
TRBJ2-6	TRBV5-5	.	.	CASSSEGRRGANVLTF	TGTGCCAGCAGCTCCGAGGGACGAAGAGGGGCCAACGTCCTGACTTTC
TRBJ1-4	TRBV2	.	TRBD1	CASKPPPGGIIGATNEKLFF	TGTGCCAGCAAACCCCCCCCAGGGGGCATCATTGGTGCAACTAATGAAAAACTGTTTTTT
TRBJ1-1	TRBV5-4	.	TRBD1	CASSGTGGRMNTEAFF	TGTGCCAGCAGCGGAACAGGGGGCCGTATGAACACTGAAGCTTTCTTT
TRBJ2-3	TRBV5-6	.	.	CASKWTPGRSTDTQYF	TGTGCCAGCAAATGGACCCCGGGACGGAGCACAGATACGCAGTATTTT
TRBJ2-7	TRBV7-9	.	.	CASSTRQEQYF	TGTGCCAGCAGCACGCGACAGGAACAGTACTTC
TRBJ2-1	TRBV30	.	TRBD2	CAWNGRGGSSSYNEQFF	TGTGCCTGGAATGGAAGAGGCGGGAGTAGTTCCTACAATGAGCAGTTCTTC
TRBJ2-3	TRBV5-1	.	TRBD2	CASSIKLAGNTDTQYF	TGCGCCAGCAGCATAAAACTAGCGGGAAACACAGATACGCAGTATTTT
TRBJ2-2	TRBV5-1	.	TRBD2	CASSFSGLAGGTGELFF	TGCGCCAGCAGCTTTTCGGGACTAGCGGGAGGCACCGGGGAGCTGTTTTTT
TRBJ2-1	TRBV5-1	.	.	CASSPGGTVNNEQFF	TGCGCCAGCAGCCCCGGGGGTACCGTGAACAATGAGCAGTTCTTC
TRBJ2-5	TRBV5-6	.	.	CASSLYALPRETQYF	TGTGCCAGCAGCCTTTATGCTCTGCCTAGGGAGACCCAGTACTTC
TRBJ2-7	TRBV6-6	.	TRBD2	CASSSSGRALEQYF	TGTGCCAGCAGTTCTAGCGGGAGGGCCCTTGAGCAGTACTTC
TRBJ2-1	TRBV14	.	TRBD2	CASSPRANIAGRINEQFF	TGTGCCAGCAGTCCCCGCGCCAATATAGCGGGACGGATCAATGAGCAGTTCTTC
TRBJ2-7	TRBV11-2	.	TRBD2	CASSLRGSGIYEQYF	TGTGCCAGCAGCCTGCGGGGGTCGGGTATATACGAGCAGTACTTC
TRBJ1-2	TRBV7-2	.	.	CASSQTYGYTF	TGTGCCAGCAGCCAGACCTATGGCTACACCTTC
TRBJ2-7	TRBV7-6	few	.	CASSSFRVHEQYF	TGTGCCAGCAGCTCATTCAGGGTCCACGAGCAGTACTTC
TRBJ1-1	TRBV9	.	.	CASSAQPMNTEAFF	TGTGCCAGCAGCGCCCAGCCTATGAACACTGAAGCTTTCTTT
TRBJ2-1	TRBV5-1	.	.	CASSLTLPQGGRGDEQFF	TGCGCCAGCAGCTTGACCCTCCCCCAGGGGGGTAGGGGCGATGAGCAGTTCTTC
TRBJ2-7	TRBV18	.	.	CASSPSARVYEQYF	TGTGCCAGCTCACCATCCGCCAGGGTTTACGAGCAGTACTTC
TRBJ2-5	TRBV5-6	.	.	CASSTSGVPETQYF	TGTGCCAGCAGCACCTCAGGGGTACCAGAGACCCAGTACTTC
TRBJ2-7	TRBV18	.	.	CASSSAGISYEQYF	TGTGCCAGCTCATCTGCAGGCATCTCCTACGAGCAGTACTTC
TRBJ2-3	TRBV15	.	TRBD2	CATSRVGLAGGPTDTQYF	TGTGCCACCAGCAGAGTGGGACTAGCGGGAGGGCCAACAGATACGCAGTATTTT
TRBJ1-1	TRBV29-1	.	TRBD1	CSVEVQGAITEAFF	TGCAGCGTTGAAGTCCAGGGGGCTATCACTGAAGCTTTCTTT
TRBJ2-5	TRBV5-5	once	.	CASSLRSGSGQETQYF	TGTGCCAGCAGCTTGAGGTCTGGGTCAGGGCAAGAGACCCAGTACTTC
TRBJ2-7	TRBV15	.	TRBD2	CATSRDRLAGYTYEQYF	TGTGCCACCAGCAGAGATCGCCTAGCGGGGTATACCTACGAGCAGTACTTC
TRBJ2-3	TRBV5-1	.	TRBD1	CASSRTGGAADTQYF	TGCGCCAGCAGCAGGACAGGGGGCGCCGCAGATACGCAGTATTTT
TRBJ2-1	TRBV12-5	.	TRBD2	CASGTGLAINEQFF	TGTGCTAGTGGCACGGGACTAGCGATCAATGAGCAGTTCTTC
TRBJ2-2	TRBV11-2	.	TRBD2	CASRSSGRGTGELFF	TGTGCCAGCAGATCTAGCGGGAGAGGGACCGGGGAGCTGTTTTTT